This T cell receptor (beta chain) was profiled in a study of blood T cell repertoires in COVID-19. About the research overall: Samples representing acute and convalescent COVID-19 were sourced from the United States, Italy and Spain. Sources were T cells, B-cell-depleted T cells, or PBMCs; the material itself was cDNA or gDNA.

The authors' processing: Amplification from reference gene primers served as the basis for estimated nucleated cell counts. Sequencing used immunoSEQ multiplex PCR; TCRdb keeps in-frame clones, though not all of them. V, J and clone size were drawn from that table, and D and trimming were deduced from the DNA. In the table there are fewer than 250,000 clones, less than 90% of which are singletons. CDR3 length equals 15 residues. Trimming stripped 0 bases from V and 5 bases from J, with 10 bases between. Per the germline V gene, CDR1 is MNHEY and CDR2 is SVGAGI. This clone was picked up a small number of times.

Input material: peripheral blood. This TCR was recovered from a man in his forties with acute or convalescent COVID-19. The chain has TRBV6-5 and TRBJ1-4, with D perhaps matching TRBD1 (6 bases). Written as DNA, the CDR3 is TGTGCCAGCAGTTACTCAGGACAGAAGAATGAAAAACTGTTTTTT. Amino acid sequence: CASSYSGQKNEKLFF.